The following is a T cell receptor (beta chain) sequence with its context. Other DNA sequences in the same sample also yield this CDR3. Original data processing: Researchers report that nucleated cell counts were estimated from reference gene primer amplification. Repertoires were generated with immunoSEQ multiplex PCR, while TCRdb's copy carries only in-frame clones and drops some. That table is the source of V, J and clone size, and D and trimming were worked out from the DNA. Among 85,000 to 95,000 clones listed, around 88% were seen once. Between the trimmed V and J ends, which lost 1 base and 1 base, there was a span of 5 bases. The CDR3 spans 13 residues. The V gene's germline CDR1 is SGHDT and CDR2 YYEEEE. The sample comes from a study of blood T cell repertoires in COVID-19. Overall study context: In each case, the material was cDNA or gDNA derived from T cells, B-cell-depleted T cells, or PBMCs.

The chain links TRBV5-6 to TRBJ1-1; perhaps TRBD1 as D (5 bases). Specimen: peripheral blood. This clonotype was sampled from a man in his fifties or sixties with acute or convalescent COVID-19. DNA for the CDR3: TGTGCCAGCAGCTTGACAGGGAACACTGAAGCTTTCTTT. This translates into CASSLTGNTEAFF.